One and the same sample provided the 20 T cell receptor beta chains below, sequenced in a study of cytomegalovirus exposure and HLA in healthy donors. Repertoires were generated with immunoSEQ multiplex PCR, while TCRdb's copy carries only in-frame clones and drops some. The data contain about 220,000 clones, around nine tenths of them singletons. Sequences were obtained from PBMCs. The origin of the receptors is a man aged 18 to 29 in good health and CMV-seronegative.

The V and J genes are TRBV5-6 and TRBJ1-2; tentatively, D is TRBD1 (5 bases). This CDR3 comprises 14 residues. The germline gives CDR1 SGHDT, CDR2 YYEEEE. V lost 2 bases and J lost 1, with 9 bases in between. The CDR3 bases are TGTGCCAGCAGCTTTGGGGGACTTAACTATGGCTACACCTTC. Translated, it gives CASSFGGLNYGYTF.

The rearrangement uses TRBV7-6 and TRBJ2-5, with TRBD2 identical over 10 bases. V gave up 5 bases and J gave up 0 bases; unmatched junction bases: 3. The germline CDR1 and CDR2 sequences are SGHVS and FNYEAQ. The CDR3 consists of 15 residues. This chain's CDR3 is CASSLSGRYQETQYF. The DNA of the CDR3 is TGTGCCAGCAGCCTTAGCGGGAGGTACCAAGAGACCCAGTACTTC.

This CDR3 is CASSHADRERNEQFF. CDR3 coding DNA: TGCGCCAGCAGCCACGCTGACAGGGAGAGAAATGAGCAGTTCTTC. V usage is TRBV4-3 and J usage is TRBJ2-1, with 7 bases that match TRBD1. The germline gives CDR1 LGHNA, CDR2 YSLEER. V was clipped by 3 bases and J by 7 bases; unmatched bases: 9. The length of the CDR3 is 15 residues.

DNA of the CDR3: TGTGCCAGCAGCCCGGGACAGAACTATGGCTACACCTTC. It is translated as CASSPGQNYGYTF. The chain uses TRBV11-2 and TRBJ1-2, with 7 bases aligning to TRBD1. CDR1 and CDR2 from the germline V gene are SGHAT and FQNNGV. CDR3 length: 13 residues. V lost 5 bases to trimming and J lost 2 bases; unmatched junction nucleotides: 2. The whole variable domain, remainder taken from reference TRBV11-2 and TRBJ1-2, is EAGVAQSPRYKIIEKRQSVAFWCNPISGHATLYWYQQILGQGPKLLIQFQNNGVVDDSQLPKDRFSAERLKGVDSTLKIQPAKLEDSAVYLCASSPGQNYGYTFGSGTRLTVV.

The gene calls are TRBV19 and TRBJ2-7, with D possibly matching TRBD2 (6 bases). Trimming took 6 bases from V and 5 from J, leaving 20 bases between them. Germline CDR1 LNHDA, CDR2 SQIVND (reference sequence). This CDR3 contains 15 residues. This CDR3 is CASSPKTLWRDEQYF. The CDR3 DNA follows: TGTGCCAGTAGCCCCAAGACACTGTGGAGGGACGAGCAGTACTTC.

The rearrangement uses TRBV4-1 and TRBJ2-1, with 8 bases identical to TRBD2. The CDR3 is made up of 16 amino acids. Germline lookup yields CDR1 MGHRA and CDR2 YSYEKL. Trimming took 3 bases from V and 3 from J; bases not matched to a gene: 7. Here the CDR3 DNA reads TGCGCCAGCAGCCAGCCTACTAGCGGACACTACAATGAGCAGTTCTTC. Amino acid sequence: CASSQPTSGHYNEQFF.

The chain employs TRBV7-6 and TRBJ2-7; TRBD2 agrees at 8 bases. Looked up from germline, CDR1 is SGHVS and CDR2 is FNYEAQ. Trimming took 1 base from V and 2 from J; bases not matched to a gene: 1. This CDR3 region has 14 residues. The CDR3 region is CASSLGLATYEQYF. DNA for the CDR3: TGTGCCAGCAGCTTAGGACTAGCGACCTACGAGCAGTACTTC.

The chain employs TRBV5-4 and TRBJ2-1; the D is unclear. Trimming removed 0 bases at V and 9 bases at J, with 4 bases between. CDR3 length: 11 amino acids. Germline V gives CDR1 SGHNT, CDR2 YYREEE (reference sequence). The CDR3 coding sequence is TGTGCCAGCAGCTTGGCGTCTGAGCAGTTCTTC. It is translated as CASSLASEQFF.

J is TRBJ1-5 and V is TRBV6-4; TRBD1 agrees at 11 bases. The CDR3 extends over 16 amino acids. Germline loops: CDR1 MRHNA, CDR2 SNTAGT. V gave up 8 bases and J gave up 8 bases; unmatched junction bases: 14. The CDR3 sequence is CASGIRTGGTAEPQHF. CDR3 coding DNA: TGTGCCAGCGGCATCAGGACAGGGGGCACAGCGGAGCCCCAGCATTTT.

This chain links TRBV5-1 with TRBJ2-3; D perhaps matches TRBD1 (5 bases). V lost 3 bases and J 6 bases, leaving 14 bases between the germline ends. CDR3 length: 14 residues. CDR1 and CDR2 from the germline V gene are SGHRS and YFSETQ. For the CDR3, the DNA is TGCGCCAGCAGCTCGGCCCTACAGGAGGATACGCAGTATTTT. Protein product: CASSSALQEDTQYF.

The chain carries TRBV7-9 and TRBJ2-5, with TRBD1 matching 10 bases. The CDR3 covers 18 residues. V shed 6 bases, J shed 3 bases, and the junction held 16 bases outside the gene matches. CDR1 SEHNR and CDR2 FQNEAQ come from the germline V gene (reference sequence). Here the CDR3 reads CASSSVVGTGDWEETQYF. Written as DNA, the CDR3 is TGTGCCAGCAGTTCAGTTGTGGGGACAGGGGATTGGGAAGAGACCCAGTACTTC.

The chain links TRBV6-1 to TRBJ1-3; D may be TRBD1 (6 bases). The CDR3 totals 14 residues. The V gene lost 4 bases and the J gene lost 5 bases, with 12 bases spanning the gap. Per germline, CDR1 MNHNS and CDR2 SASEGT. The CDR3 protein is CASSATTGRNTIYF. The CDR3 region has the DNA TGTGCCAGCAGTGCAACGACAGGACGAAACACCATATATTTT.

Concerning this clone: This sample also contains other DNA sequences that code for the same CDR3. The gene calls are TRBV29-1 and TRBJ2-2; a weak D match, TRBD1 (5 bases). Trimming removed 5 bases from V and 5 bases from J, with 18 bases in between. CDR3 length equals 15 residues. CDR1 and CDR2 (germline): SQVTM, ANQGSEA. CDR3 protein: CSVHQGAVLTGELFF. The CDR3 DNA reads TGCAGCGTTCATCAAGGGGCCGTCTTAACCGGGGAGCTGTTTTTT.

CDR3 amino acids: CASSWEGEQFF. In DNA form, the CDR3 reads TGTGCCAGCAGCTGGGAGGGGGAGCAGTTCTTC. The V and J genes are TRBV7-9 and TRBJ2-1; TRBD2 agrees at 7 bases. This CDR3 is 11 amino acids long. The V and J ends lost 4 bases and 10 bases, in that order; junction bases with no gene match: 1. The V gene's germline CDR1 is SEHNR and CDR2 FQNEAQ (reference sequence).

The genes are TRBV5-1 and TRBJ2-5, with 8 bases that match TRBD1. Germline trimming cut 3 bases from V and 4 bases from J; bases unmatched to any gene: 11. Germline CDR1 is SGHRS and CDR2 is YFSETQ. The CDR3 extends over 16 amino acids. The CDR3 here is CASSYLGDRGSETQYF. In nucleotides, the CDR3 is TGCGCCAGCAGCTACCTCGGCGACAGGGGCTCAGAGACCCAGTACTTC.

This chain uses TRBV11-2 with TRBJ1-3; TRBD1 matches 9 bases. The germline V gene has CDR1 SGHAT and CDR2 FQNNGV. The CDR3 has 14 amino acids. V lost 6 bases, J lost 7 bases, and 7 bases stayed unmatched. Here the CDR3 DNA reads TGTGCCAGCAGGGTAACAGGGGGCGGCAACACCATATATTTT. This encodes CASRVTGGGNTIYF.

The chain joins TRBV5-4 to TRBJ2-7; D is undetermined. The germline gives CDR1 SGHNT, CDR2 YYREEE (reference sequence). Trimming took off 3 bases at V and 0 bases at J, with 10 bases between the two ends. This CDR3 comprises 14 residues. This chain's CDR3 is CASSSAASSYEQYF. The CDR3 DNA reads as TGTGCCAGCAGCTCCGCGGCCAGCTCCTACGAGCAGTACTTC. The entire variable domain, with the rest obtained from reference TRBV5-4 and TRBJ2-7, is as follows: ETGVTQSPTHLIKTRGQQVTLRCSSQSGHNTVSWYQQALGQGPQFIFQYYREEENGRGNFPPRFSGLQFPNYSSELNVNALELDDSALYLCASSSAASSYEQYFGPGTRLTVT.

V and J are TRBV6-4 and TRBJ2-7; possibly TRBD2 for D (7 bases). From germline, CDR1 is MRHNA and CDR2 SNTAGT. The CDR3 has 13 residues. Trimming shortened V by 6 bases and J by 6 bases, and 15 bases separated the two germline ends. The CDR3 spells CASSLTGGGEQYF. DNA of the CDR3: TGTGCCAGCAGCCTGACGGGGGGCGGCGAGCAGTACTTC.

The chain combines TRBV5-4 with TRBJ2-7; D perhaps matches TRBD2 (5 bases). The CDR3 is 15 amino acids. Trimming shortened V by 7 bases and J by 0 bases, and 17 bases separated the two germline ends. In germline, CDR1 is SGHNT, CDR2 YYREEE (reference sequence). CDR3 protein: CASFDHDGLSYEQYF. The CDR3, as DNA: TGTGCCAGCTTCGATCATGACGGACTCTCCTACGAGCAGTACTTC.

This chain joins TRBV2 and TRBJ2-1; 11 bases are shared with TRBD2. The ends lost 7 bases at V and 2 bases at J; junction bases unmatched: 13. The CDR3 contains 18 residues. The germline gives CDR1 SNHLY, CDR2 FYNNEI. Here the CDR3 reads CASTRGLAGPNTYNEQFF. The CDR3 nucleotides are TGTGCCAGCACCCGTGGACTAGCGGGCCCTAACACCTACAATGAGCAGTTCTTC.